The 10 T cell receptor beta chains below come from one sample, sequenced in a study of shared clonotypes between healthy human individuals. Naive-designated CD8 cells lacked CD45RO, were positively enriched for CCR7, and omitted terminally differentiated effector memory CD45RA+ cells. Here immunoSEQ multiplex PCR was the method, and the copy in TCRdb shows in-frame clones only, minus some. Found here are about 820,000 clones, 80% to 95% of them singletons; the top ten hold less than 25%. Sequenced: naive CD8+ T cells sorted from blood. The receptor set was obtained from a man aged 30 to 45 in good health.

The CDR3 DNA sequence: TGTGCCAGCAGCCAACCCTCGGGACAGTACAATGAGCAGTTCTTC. The encoded protein is CASSQPSGQYNEQFF. J is TRBJ2-1 and V is TRBV7-8; 7 nucleotides align to TRBD1. This CDR3 has 15 amino acids. The V segment lost 5 bases and the J segment 4 bases; nucleotides outside the gene matches: 8. CDR1 SGHVS and CDR2 FQNEAQ come from the germline V gene.

Only one count was recorded for this clone. The rearrangement links TRBV7-2 to TRBJ1-3; D is ambiguous. V was cut by 1 base and J by 2 bases, with 6 bases left in between. Germline V gene lookup returns CDR1 SGHTA and CDR2 FQGNSA. The CDR3 has 14 residues. The CDR3 is CASSLEWPGNTIYF. In DNA, the CDR3 is TGTGCCAGCAGCTTAGAGTGGCCTGGAAACACCATATATTTT.

The V and J genes are TRBV5-1 and TRBJ2-2; D assignment may be TRBD1 or TRBD2 (5 bases each). Germline values: CDR1 SGHRS, CDR2 YFSETQ. V lost 8 bases, J lost 3 bases, and 14 bases lay in between. The CDR3 is 14 residues long. As DNA, the CDR3 is TGCGCCAGTAGCGAGGACAAGTACACCGGGGAGCTGTTTTTT. This gives the protein CASSEDKYTGELFF.

This clone is a singleton in its sample. The V gene is TRBV27, the J gene TRBJ1-1, with D perhaps matching TRBD1 (5 bases). This CDR3 has 13 residues. The germline V gene has CDR1 MNHEY and CDR2 SMNVEV (reference sequence). V lost 8 bases to trimming and J lost 5 bases, with 15 bases between them. As DNA, the CDR3 is TGTGCCAGCTCCGACAGAGTACGGACTGAAGCTTTCTTT. It encodes CASSDRVRTEAFF.

The chain has TRBV5-4 and TRBJ2-5; D is unresolved. CDR1 and CDR2 from the germline V gene are SGHNT and YYREEE (reference sequence). Deletions cut 0 bases from V and 5 bases from J, with 14 bases between. This CDR3 contains 15 residues. CDR3 bases: TGTGCCAGCAGCTTGGTTCCGGCCGAAGGCGAGACCCAGTACTTC. Translating gives CASSLVPAEGETQYF. Full variable domain (outside the CDR3, taken from reference TRBV5-4 and TRBJ2-5): ETGVTQSPTHLIKTRGQQVTLRCSSQSGHNTVSWYQQALGQGPQFIFQYYREEENGRGNFPPRFSGLQFPNYSSELNVNALELDDSALYLCASSLVPAEGETQYFGPGTRLLVL.

The chain has TRBV19 and TRBJ2-2; D possibly corresponds to TRBD1 (6 bases). Trimming left V 6 bases short and J 2 bases short, with 13 bases between. CDR3 length equals 15 residues. CDR1 is LNHDA and CDR2 is SQIVND in the germline V gene (reference sequence). CDR3 sequence (DNA): TGTGCCAGTAGGGCTACAGGGTTCAACACCGGGGAGCTGTTTTTT. As protein: CASRATGFNTGELFF. Supplemented by reference TRBV19 and TRBJ2-2, the full variable domain reads DGGITQSPKYLFRKEGQNVTLSCEQNLNHDAMYWYRQDPGQGLRLIYYSQIVNDFQKGDIAEGYSVSREKKESFPLTVTSAQKNPTAFYLCASRATGFNTGELFFGEGSRLTVL.

The CDR3, as DNA: TGTGCCAGCAGCTCTGGACACGAGTCCTACGAGCAGTACTTC. Protein: CASSSGHESYEQYF. The chain is built from TRBV7-9 and TRBJ2-7; D is perhaps TRBD1 (5 bases). CDR3 length equals 14 residues. Trimming shortened V by 4 bases and J by 1 base, and 11 bases separated the two germline ends. The germline gives CDR1 SEHNR, CDR2 FQNEAQ (reference sequence).

V is TRBV12-5 and J is TRBJ2-1; the D is unclear. CDR3 length: 11 residues. V was pared by 3 bases and J by 10 bases, with 7 bases between. Germline CDR1 is LGHNT and CDR2 is FRNRAP. In DNA, the CDR3 is TGTGCTAGTGGTTTAGGAAGCGAGCAGTTCTTC. It yields the protein CASGLGSEQFF.

This clone was counted a few times. The sample holds other DNA sequences that translate to the same CDR3. This chain uses TRBV27 with TRBJ2-7; D is ambiguous. Trimming took 2 bases from V and 7 from J, leaving 3 bases between them. Germline V CDR1 and CDR2: MNHEY, SMNVEV (reference sequence). There are 10 residues in the CDR3. The CDR3 spells CASSLGEQYF. The CDR3 DNA is TGTGCCAGCAGTTTAGGGGAGCAGTACTTC.

The rearrangement joins TRBV2 to TRBJ1-5; D is perhaps TRBD1 (5 bases). The germline V gene encodes CDR1 SNHLY and CDR2 FYNNEI. The CDR3 runs 13 residues. The germline V and J ends were trimmed by 7 bases and 4 bases, with 11 bases remaining between them. CDR3 nucleotide sequence: TGTGCCAGCACGGACATCCTAAATCAGCCCCAGCATTTT. Translation: CASTDILNQPQHF.